The sequence of this TCR beta chain was determined in a study of blood T cell repertoires in COVID-19. Study details: COVID-19 samples, acute and convalescent, were from the United States, Italy and Spain. The analysed material was cDNA or gDNA that came from T cells, B-cell-depleted T cells, or PBMCs.

Assay: immunoSEQ multiplex PCR; the TCRdb copy retains only in-frame clones and omits some. Found here are under 200,000 clones, approximately 91% of them singletons; the top ten hold approximately 0.8%. The germline V and J ends were trimmed by 2 bases and 5 bases, with 10 bases remaining between them. The germline CDR1 and CDR2 sequences are SGDLS and YYNGEE. CDR3 length: 13 amino acids. Two negative PCRs, clearance, or symptom resolution characterized the recovered Cohort 3 donors. The clonotype comes from a woman between 18 and 30 years old who had recovered from COVID-19. The sample taken for sequencing was PBMCs or T cells enriched from blood (not recorded which). This chain uses TRBV9 with TRBJ2-5; D is perhaps TRBD2 (5 bases). The CDR3 bases are TGTGCCAGCAGCGTGAGGGCGCGGGAGACCCAGTACTTC. Protein product: CASSVRARETQYF.